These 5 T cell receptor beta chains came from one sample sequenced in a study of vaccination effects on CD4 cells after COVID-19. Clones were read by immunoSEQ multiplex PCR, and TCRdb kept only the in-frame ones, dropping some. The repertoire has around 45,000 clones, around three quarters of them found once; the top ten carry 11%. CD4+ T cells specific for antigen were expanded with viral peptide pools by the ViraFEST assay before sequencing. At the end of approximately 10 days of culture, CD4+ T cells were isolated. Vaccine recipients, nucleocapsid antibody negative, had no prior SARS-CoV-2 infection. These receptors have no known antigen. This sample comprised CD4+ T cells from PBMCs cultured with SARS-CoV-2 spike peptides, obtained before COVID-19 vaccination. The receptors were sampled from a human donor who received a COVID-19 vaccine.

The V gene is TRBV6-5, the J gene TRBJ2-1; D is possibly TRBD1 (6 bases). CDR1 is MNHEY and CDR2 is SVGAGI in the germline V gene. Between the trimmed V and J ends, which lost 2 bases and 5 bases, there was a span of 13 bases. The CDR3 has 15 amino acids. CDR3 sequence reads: CASSYPDRKNNEQFF. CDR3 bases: TGTGCCAGCAGTTACCCTGACAGGAAAAACAATGAGCAGTTCTTC.

CDR3 sequence reads: CAIRLGGNTEAFF. The CDR3 nucleotides are TGTGCCATCCGTCTCGGGGGGAACACTGAAGCTTTCTTT. The chain combines TRBV10-3 with TRBJ1-1; perhaps TRBD1 as D (5 bases). Per the germline V gene, CDR1 is ENHRY and CDR2 is SYGVKD. The V end lost 8 bases, the J end lost 1 base, and 11 bases lay between the germline ends. CDR3 length equals 13 residues.

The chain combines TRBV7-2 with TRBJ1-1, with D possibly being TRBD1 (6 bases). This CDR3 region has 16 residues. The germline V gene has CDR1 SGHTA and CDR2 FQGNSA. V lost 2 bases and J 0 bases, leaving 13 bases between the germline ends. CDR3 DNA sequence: TGTGCCAGCAGCTTAAGGGGAAGGGGGATGAACACTGAAGCTTTCTTT. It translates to CASSLRGRGMNTEAFF.

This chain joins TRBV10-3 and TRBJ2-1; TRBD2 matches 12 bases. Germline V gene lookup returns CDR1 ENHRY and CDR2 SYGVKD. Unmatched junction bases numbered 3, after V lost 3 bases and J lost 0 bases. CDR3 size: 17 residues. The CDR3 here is CAISDTTSGGSYNEQFF. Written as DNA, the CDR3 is TGTGCCATCAGTGATACGACTAGCGGGGGCTCCTACAATGAGCAGTTCTTC.

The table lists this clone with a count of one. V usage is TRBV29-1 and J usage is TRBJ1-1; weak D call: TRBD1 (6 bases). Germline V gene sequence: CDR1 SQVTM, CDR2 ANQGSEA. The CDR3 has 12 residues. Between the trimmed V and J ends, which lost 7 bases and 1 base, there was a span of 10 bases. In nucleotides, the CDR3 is TGCAGCGGGGGGCGGGGGAACACTGAAGCTTTCTTT. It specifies CSGGRGNTEAFF. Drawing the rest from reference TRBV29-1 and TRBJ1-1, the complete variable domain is SAVISQKPSRDICQRGTSLTIQCQVDSQVTMMFWYRQQPGQSLTLIATANQGSEATYESGFVIDKFPISRPNLTFSTLTVSNMSPEDSSIYLCSGGRGNTEAFFGQGTRLTVV.